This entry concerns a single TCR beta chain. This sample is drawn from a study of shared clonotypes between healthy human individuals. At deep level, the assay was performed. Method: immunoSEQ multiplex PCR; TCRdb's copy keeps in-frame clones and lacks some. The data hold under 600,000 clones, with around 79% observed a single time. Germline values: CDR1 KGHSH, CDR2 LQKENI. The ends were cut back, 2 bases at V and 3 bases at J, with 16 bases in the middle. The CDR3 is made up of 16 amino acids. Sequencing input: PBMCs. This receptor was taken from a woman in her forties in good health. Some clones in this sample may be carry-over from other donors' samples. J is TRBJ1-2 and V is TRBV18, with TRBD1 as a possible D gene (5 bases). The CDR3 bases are TGTGCCAGCTCACCAGAAATAGCCTTGGGGGACTATGGCTACACCTTC. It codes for CASSPEIALGDYGYTF.